This T cell receptor (beta chain) was obtained from a study of cytomegalovirus exposure and HLA in healthy donors. Points from the study as a whole: Rarity marked most TCR sequences, yet some public TCRs occurred in many donors. An analysis was carried out at a later point. It showed that HLA-associated TCR beta chains were more clonally expanded than equally common non-associated chains. A later analysis reportedly found that, within productive TCRs, an Asian-associated ancestry cluster had fewer N-insertions than the mean observed across the approximately 700 donors.

As to this clone: Its antigen is not identified.

In germline, CDR1 is LGHNA, CDR2 YSLEER. The CDR3 has 17 residues. V trimming: 1 base; J trimming: 4 bases; junction bases outside the gene matches: 9. The PCR employed 60 Vbeta primers together with 13 Jbeta primers. TCRdb's copy holds only in-frame clones and misses some; the assay was immunoSEQ multiplex PCR. In all, the sample yields tens of thousands of clones. Material: PBMCs. V is TRBV4-3 and J is TRBJ2-7, with 11 nucleotides matching TRBD1. The sequence was collected from a middle-aged man in good health and CMV-seronegative. Here the CDR3 reads CASSQVGPGTGGYEQYF. The CDR3 DNA reads as TGCGCCAGCAGCCAAGTGGGGCCTGGGACAGGGGGTTACGAGCAGTACTTC.